This T cell receptor beta chain was recovered during a study of T cell responses to AZD1222 COVID-19 vaccine. Libraries were prepared by immunoSEQ multiplex PCR; TCRdb keeps only in-frame clonotypes and omits some of them. The sample contains roughly 100,000 clones, 80% to 90% of which appear only once. The germline V gene has CDR1 KGHSH and CDR2 LQKENI. This CDR3 contains 14 residues. V lost 3 bases, J lost 4 bases, and 4 bases stayed unmatched. The input for sequencing was peripheral blood, taken 28 days after the second AZD1222 dose. This chain uses TRBV18 with TRBJ1-2; 8 bases match TRBD1. The clonotype comes from an adult who received the AZD1222 COVID-19 vaccine. The CDR3 DNA is TGTGCCAGCTCACCGGACCAGGGGGCCTATGGCTACACCTTC. Translated, it gives CASSPDQGAYGYTF.